The T cell receptor beta chain under discussion was sequenced for a study of identical twins. Overall study findings and caveats: There were fewer insertions in abundant cord blood beta clonotypes, but memory repertoires showed no such pattern.

This clonotype was seen many times. Antigen unknown. Trimming took 4 bases from V and 5 from J; bases not matched to a gene: 11. This CDR3 is 16 amino acids long. TCRdb independently ran MiXCR on the 5' RACE reads; one entry per CDR3 protein. This table holds roughly 200,000 distinct CDR3 sequences, about 7.5% found once. The data also belong to a second study, concerning yellow fever vaccine responses in identical twins.

The sequencing input was memory (CD45RO+) T cells sorted from blood. The clonotype originates from a woman under 30 in good health. The chain recombines TRBV12-3 or TRBV12-4 with TRBJ2-3, with 8 bases aligning to TRBD2. The CDR3 is CASSSYSAGAKDTQYF. The CDR3 coding sequence is TGTGCCAGCAGTTCCTACTCAGCGGGGGCAAAAGATACGCAGTATTTT.